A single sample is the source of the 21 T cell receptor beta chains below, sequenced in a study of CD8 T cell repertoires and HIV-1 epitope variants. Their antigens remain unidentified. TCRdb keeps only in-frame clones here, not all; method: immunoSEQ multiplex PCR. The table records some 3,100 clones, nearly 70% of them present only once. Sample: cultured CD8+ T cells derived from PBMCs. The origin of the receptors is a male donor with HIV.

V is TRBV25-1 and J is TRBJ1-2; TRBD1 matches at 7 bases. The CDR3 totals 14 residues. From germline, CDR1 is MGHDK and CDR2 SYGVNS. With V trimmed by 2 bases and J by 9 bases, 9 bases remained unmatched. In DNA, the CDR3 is TGTGCCAGCAGTGAACCGGGACAGCAAGGCAGCTACACCTTC. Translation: CASSEPGQQGSYTF.

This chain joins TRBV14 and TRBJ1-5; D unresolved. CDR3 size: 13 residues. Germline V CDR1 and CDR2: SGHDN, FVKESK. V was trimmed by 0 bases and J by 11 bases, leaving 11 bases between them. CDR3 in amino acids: CASSQDSRAAQHF. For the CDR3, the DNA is TGTGCCAGCAGCCAAGATAGCAGAGCGGCCCAGCATTTT.

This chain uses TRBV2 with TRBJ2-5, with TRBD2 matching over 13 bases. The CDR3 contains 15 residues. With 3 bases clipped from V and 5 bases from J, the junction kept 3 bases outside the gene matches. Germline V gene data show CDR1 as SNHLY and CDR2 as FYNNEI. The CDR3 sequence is CASSDTSGGAETQYF. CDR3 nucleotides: TGTGCCAGCAGTGACACTAGCGGGGGGGCCGAGACCCAGTACTTC.

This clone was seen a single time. The CDR3 region is CASRLTGGGGYTF. The CDR3 DNA follows: TGTGCCAGCAGACTTACGGGGGGGGGTGGCTACACCTTC. The chain is built from TRBV25-1 and TRBJ1-2; D is possibly TRBD1 (5 bases). V lost 6 bases, J lost 7 bases, and 15 bases lay in between. Germline values: CDR1 MGHDK, CDR2 SYGVNS. The CDR3 sequence is 13 residues long.

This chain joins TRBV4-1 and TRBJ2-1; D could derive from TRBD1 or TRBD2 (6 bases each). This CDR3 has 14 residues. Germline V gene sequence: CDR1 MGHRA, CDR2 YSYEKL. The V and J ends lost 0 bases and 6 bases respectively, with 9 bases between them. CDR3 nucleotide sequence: TGCGCCAGCAGCCAAGATTCGGGGGCCAATGAGCAGTTCTTC. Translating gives CASSQDSGANEQFF.

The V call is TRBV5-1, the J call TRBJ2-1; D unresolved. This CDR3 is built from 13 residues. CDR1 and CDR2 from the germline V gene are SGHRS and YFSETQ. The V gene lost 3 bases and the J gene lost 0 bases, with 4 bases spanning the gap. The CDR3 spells CASSSSSYNEQFF. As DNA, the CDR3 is TGCGCCAGCAGCTCCAGCTCCTACAATGAGCAGTTCTTC.

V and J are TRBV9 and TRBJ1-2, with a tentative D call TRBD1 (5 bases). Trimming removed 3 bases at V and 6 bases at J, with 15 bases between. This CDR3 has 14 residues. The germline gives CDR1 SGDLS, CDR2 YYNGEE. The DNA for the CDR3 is TGTGCCAGCAGCGCACAGGACGGATTAGATGGCTACACCTTC. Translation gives CASSAQDGLDGYTF.

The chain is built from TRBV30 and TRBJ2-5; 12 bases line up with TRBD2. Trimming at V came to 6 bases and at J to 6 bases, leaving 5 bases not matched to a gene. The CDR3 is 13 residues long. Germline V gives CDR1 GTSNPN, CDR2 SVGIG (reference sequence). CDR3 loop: CACATSGGQTQYF. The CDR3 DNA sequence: TGTGCCTGCGCGACTAGCGGGGGACAGACCCAGTACTTC.

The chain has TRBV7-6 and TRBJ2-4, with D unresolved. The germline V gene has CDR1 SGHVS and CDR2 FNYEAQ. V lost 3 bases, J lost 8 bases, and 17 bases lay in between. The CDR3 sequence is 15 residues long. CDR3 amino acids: CASSLSDSTKDIQYF. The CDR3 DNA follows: TGTGCCAGCAGCTTGAGTGACTCAACAAAAGACATTCAGTACTTC.

The CDR3 region has the DNA TGTGCCAGCATGCTTCGGCGACTAGCGGGGACCTCCTACGAGCAGTACTTC. Translation: CASMLRRLAGTSYEQYF. The chain is built from TRBV5-4 and TRBJ2-7; 11 nucleotides match TRBD2. V was pared by 6 bases and J by 0 bases, with 11 bases of the junction left unmatched. This CDR3 is built from 17 residues. The germline V gene encodes CDR1 SGHNT and CDR2 YYREEE (reference sequence).

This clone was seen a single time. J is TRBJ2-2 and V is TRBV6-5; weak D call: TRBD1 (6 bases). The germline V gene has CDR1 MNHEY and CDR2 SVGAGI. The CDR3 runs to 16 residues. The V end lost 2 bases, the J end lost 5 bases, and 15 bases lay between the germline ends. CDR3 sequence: CASSYGTGSGTGELFF. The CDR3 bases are TGTGCCAGCAGTTACGGAACAGGGTCGGGTACCGGGGAGCTGTTTTTT.

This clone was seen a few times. CDR3 in DNA: TGTGCCAGCAGTGGCGGTGGAGGGTATCCGGAGCAGTACTTC. Amino acids: CASSGGGGYPEQYF. The chain couples TRBV6-1 to TRBJ2-7; maybe TRBD2 (6 bases). The CDR3 is 14 residues long. V lost 4 bases, J lost 7 bases, and 17 bases lay in between. CDR1 is MNHNS and CDR2 is SASEGT in the germline V gene.

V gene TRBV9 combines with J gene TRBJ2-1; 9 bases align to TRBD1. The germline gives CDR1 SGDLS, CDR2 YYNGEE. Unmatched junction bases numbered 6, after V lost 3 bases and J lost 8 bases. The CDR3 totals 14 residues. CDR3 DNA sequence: TGTGCCAGCAGCGACAGCACAGGGGGCGATGAGCAGTTCTTC. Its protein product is CASSDSTGGDEQFF. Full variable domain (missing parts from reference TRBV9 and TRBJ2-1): DSGVTQTPKHLITATGQRVTLRCSPRSGDLSVYWYQQSLDQGLQFLIQYYNGEERAKGNILERFSAQQFPDLHSELNLSSLELGDSALYFCASSDSTGGDEQFFGPGTRLTVL.

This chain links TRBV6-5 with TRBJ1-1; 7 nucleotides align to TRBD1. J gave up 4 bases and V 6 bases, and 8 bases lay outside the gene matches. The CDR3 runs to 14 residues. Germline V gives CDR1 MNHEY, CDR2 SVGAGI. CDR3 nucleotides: TGTGCCAGCAGCCCAGGGGGTTTGGGCACTGAAGCTTTCTTT. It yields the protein CASSPGGLGTEAFF.

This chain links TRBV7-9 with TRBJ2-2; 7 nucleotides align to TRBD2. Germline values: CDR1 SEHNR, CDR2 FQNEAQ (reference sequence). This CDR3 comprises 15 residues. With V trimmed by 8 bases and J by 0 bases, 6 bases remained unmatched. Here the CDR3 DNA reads TGTGCCAGCGGCACTAGCGACACGAACACCGGGGAGCTGTTTTTT. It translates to CASGTSDTNTGELFF.

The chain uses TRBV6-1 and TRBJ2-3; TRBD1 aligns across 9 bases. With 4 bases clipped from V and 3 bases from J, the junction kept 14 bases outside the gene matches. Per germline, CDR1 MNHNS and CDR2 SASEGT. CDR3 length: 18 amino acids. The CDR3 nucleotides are TGTGCCAGCAGTGGAACCGGGACAGGGTCTTGGATTACAGATACGCAGTATTTT. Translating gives CASSGTGTGSWITDTQYF.

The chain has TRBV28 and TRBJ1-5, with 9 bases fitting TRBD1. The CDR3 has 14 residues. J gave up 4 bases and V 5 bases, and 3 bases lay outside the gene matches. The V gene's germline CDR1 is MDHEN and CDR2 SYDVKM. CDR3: CASSLGTGNQPQHF. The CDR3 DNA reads TGTGCCAGCAGTCTCGGGACAGGGAATCAGCCCCAGCATTTT.

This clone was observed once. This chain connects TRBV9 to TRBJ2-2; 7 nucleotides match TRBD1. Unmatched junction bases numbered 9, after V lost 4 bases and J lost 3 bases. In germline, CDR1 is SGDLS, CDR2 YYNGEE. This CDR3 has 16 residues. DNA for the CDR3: TGTGCCAGCAGCCCACCCATTACAGGGGACACCGGGGAGCTGTTTTTT. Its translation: CASSPPITGDTGELFF. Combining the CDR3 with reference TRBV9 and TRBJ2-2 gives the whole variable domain DSGVTQTPKHLITATGQRVTLRCSPRSGDLSVYWYQQSLDQGLQFLIQYYNGEERAKGNILERFSAQQFPDLHSELNLSSLELGDSALYFCASSPPITGDTGELFFGEGSRLTVL.

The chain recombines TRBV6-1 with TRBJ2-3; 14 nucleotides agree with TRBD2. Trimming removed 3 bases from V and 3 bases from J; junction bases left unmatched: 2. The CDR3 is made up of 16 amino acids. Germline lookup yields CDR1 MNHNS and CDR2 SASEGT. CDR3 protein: CASSEGTSGRTDTQYF. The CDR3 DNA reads TGTGCCAGCAGTGAGGGGACTAGCGGGAGAACAGATACGCAGTATTTT.

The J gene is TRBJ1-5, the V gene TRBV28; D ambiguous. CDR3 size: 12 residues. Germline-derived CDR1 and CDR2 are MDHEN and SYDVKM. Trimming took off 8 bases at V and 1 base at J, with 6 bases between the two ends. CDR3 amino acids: CASETSNQPQHF. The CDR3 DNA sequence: TGTGCCAGCGAAACCAGCAATCAGCCCCAGCATTTT.

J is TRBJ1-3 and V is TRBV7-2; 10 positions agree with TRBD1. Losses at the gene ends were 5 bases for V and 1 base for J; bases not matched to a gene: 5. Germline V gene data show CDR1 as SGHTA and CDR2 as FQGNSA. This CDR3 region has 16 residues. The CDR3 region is CASSLTGGASGNTIYF. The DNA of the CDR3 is TGTGCCAGCAGCCTGACAGGGGGCGCTTCTGGAAACACCATATATTTT.